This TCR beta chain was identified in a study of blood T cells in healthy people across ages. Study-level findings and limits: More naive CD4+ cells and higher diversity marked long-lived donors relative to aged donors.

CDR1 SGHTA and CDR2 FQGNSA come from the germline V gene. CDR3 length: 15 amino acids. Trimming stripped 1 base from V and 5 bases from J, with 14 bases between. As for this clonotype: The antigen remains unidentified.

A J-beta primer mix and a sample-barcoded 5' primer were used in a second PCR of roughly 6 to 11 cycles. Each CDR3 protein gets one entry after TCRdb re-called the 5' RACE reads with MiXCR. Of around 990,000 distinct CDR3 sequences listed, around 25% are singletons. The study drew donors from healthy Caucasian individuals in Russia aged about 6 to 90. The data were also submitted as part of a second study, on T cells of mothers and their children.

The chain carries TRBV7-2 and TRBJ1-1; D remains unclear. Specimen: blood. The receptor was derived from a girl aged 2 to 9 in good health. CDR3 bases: TGTGCCAGCAGCTTAGTTGAGGTTCCGGGGACTGAAGCTTTCTTT. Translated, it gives CASSLVEVPGTEAFF.